This entry describes one TCR beta chain. Its antigen is as yet unknown. The CDR3 loop spans 13 amino acids. Profiling relied on immunoSEQ multiplex PCR, and the TCRdb table lists in-frame clones only, not all of them. In the table there are over 45,000 clones, around nine tenths of which are singletons. This sample is drawn from a study of graft-versus-host responses after intestinal transplantation. On the study more broadly: Anti-thymocyte globulin induction, then tacrolimus and steroids for around 3 years, went to all recipients. Study results and limitations: Recipient marrow contained GvH clones, some of which appeared first in ileum or blood. High graft-versus-host to host-versus-graft clonal ratios were found in allografts of patients who had graft-donor T cell macrochimerism.

The source of this sequence is a human patient who received an intestinal transplant, so some T cells may come from the graft donor. The V gene is TRBV12-2, the J gene TRBJ2-1; the table's D call of TRBD2 was not tested on the DNA. TRBV12-2 is termed a pseudogene. The sample consisted of PBMCs, taken 26 days after transplant. CDR3 bases: TGTGCAAGTCGCCCGGGGGGGATCAATGAGCAGTTCTTC. Translation: CASRPGGINEQFF.